This TCR beta chain emerged from a study of T cell responses to AZD1222 COVID-19 vaccine. The V gene's germline CDR1 is MGHDK and CDR2 SYGVNS. V was cut by 2 bases and J by 4 bases, with 12 bases left in between. The CDR3 covers 16 residues. Using immunoSEQ multiplex PCR, the repertoire was profiled, and TCRdb retains in-frame clones only, with some absent. The table shows over 150,000 clones, with roughly nine tenths occurring only once. The sequences come from peripheral blood, collected on day 0 of MenACWY control vaccination. V and J are TRBV25-1 and TRBJ1-6; perhaps TRBD1 as D (6 bases). The TCR comes from an adult in good health. CDR3 amino acids: CASSEKTGPYNSPLHF. The CDR3 coding sequence is TGTGCCAGCAGTGAAAAGACAGGCCCTTATAATTCACCCCTCCACTTT.